The rows below give T cell receptor beta chains drawn from one sample of a study of identical twins. MiXCR, run by TCRdb on the 5' RACE reads, gives a single entry per CDR3 protein. The sample includes 500,000 to 600,000 distinct CDR3 sequences, less than 25% of them seen just once. These data were likewise used in another study, on T cells expressing NK-cell markers.

The sequenced sample was CD4+ T cells sorted from blood. All receptors derive from a woman aged 18-29 years in good health. Each CDR3 is given without its conserved first and last residue. The order of the fields is V gene, J gene, clone size, CDR3 protein. Some rows mark clone size as missing; the rest say once, few, many or name a class of expanded clone.

V: TRBV29-1
J: TRBJ2-7
size: many
CDR3: SVKRGTGRNEQY

V: TRBV7-7
J: TRBJ1-1
size: -
CDR3: ASSPHLNTEAF

V: TRBV20-1
J: TRBJ2-3
size: -
CDR3: SAKRGGPTDTQY

V: TRBV3-1
J: TRBJ1-1
size: -
CDR3: ASSQVGVGTEAF

V: TRBV12-3/TRBV12-4
J: TRBJ2-1
size: many
CDR3: ASRTGTSGYNEQF

V: TRBV6-5
J: TRBJ2-1
size: many
CDR3: ASNFLAGGHEQF

V: TRBV3-1
J: TRBJ2-7
size: many
CDR3: ASHGIGAEQY

V: TRBV12-3/TRBV12-4
J: TRBJ2-7
size: -
CDR3: ASSSSVAYEQY

V: TRBV12-3/TRBV12-4
J: TRBJ2-1
size: many
CDR3: ASIISGIGGRNEQF

V: TRBV29-1
J: TRBJ1-4
size: -
CDR3: SVGDRAWEKLF

V: TRBV5-6
J: TRBJ2-3
size: -
CDR3: ASSLGGTSTDTQY

V: TRBV20-1
J: TRBJ2-5
size: -
CDR3: SARGLVGRETQY

V: TRBV20-1
J: TRBJ2-1
size: few
CDR3: SAHTSGRGNEQF

V: TRBV25-1
J: TRBJ2-2
size: few
CDR3: ASSELGRSGRPNTGELF

V: TRBV15
J: TRBJ2-5
size: once
CDR3: ATSRGGETQY

V: TRBV12-3/TRBV12-4
J: TRBJ1-6
size: many
CDR3: ASSFSGPGSLPLH

V: TRBV4-3
J: TRBJ2-5
size: few
CDR3: ASSHGGRGFQETQY

V: TRBV14
J: TRBJ2-1
size: many
CDR3: ASRAGGPSYNEQF

V: TRBV5-6
J: TRBJ2-3
size: few
CDR3: ASSVWTTVVTDTQY

V: TRBV7-2
J: TRBJ1-1
size: -
CDR3: ASSLTVTGTEAF

V: TRBV7-9
J: TRBJ2-1
size: -
CDR3: ASTGALLYNEQF

V: TRBV6-2/TRBV6-3
J: TRBJ2-7
size: -
CDR3: ASSVSGTHSYEQY

V: TRBV6-2/TRBV6-3
J: TRBJ2-4
size: -
CDR3: ASSYRALLSIRAKNIQY

V: TRBV4-3
J: TRBJ2-1
size: -
CDR3: ASSPIAGGRNEQF

V: TRBV10-3
J: TRBJ1-5
size: -
CDR3: AISETHGQGNQPQH

V: TRBV3-1
J: TRBJ2-1
size: few
CDR3: ASSPSPTNNEQF

V: TRBV5-1
J: TRBJ2-3
size: -
CDR3: ASSSLGTDTQY

V: TRBV10-3
J: TRBJ2-3
size: -
CDR3: AISGGTSGGTDTQY

V: TRBV7-3
J: TRBJ2-1
size: few
CDR3: ASSPGQNNEQF

V: TRBV25-1
J: TRBJ2-1
size: few
CDR3: ASSEWDGNEQF

V: TRBV14
J: TRBJ1-2
size: -
CDR3: ASSPVGPNYGYT

V: TRBV15
J: TRBJ1-1
size: -
CDR3: ATSRGRVGPEAF

V: TRBV20-1
J: TRBJ1-6
size: -
CDR3: SANGQGRNSPLH

V: TRBV20-1
J: TRBJ2-1
size: few
CDR3: SARDPIREQF

V: TRBV5-1
J: TRBJ2-1
size: -
CDR3: ASSLNSAGGQAYNEQF

V: TRBV5-5
J: TRBJ2-1
size: few
CDR3: ASSLRASGSHNEQF

V: TRBV20-1
J: TRBJ1-2
size: few
CDR3: SARDLRSLNYGYT

V: TRBV5-1
J: TRBJ2-3
size: -
CDR3: ASSLAGSGRSEDTQY

V: TRBV12-3/TRBV12-4
J: TRBJ1-5
size: few
CDR3: ASRVQANQPQH

V: TRBV12-3/TRBV12-4
J: TRBJ2-7
size: -
CDR3: ASSFRDSKYYEQY

V: TRBV7-2
J: TRBJ2-4
size: few
CDR3: ASSPPSGRAGGIQY

V: TRBV24-1
J: TRBJ2-2
size: few
CDR3: ATSDLQGTGELF

V: TRBV7-2
J: TRBJ2-5
size: -
CDR3: ASSLMGGSYETQY

V: TRBV5-1
J: TRBJ2-7
size: -
CDR3: ASSVTGVPYEQY

V: TRBV9
J: TRBJ2-6
size: few
CDR3: ASSPNPSGANVLT

V: TRBV6-1
J: TRBJ2-3
size: -
CDR3: ASTGRAGHRTDTQY

V: TRBV10-3
J: TRBJ2-3
size: -
CDR3: ATKLAGGPFRTDTQY

V: TRBV7-8
J: TRBJ2-5
size: -
CDR3: ASSFKRQLQETQY